Given below is one TCR beta chain in context. Its binding antigen is unknown. One junction end does not reproduce the germline sequence, and a read error may be involved. This sample stems from a study of blood T cell repertoires in COVID-19 (dated by TCRdb to the early 2020s). Looking at the study overall: Samples from collaborators originated in the United States, Italy and Spain and spanned both the acute and convalescent phases of COVID-19. The prospective study material was composed of cDNA or gDNA derived from T cells, B-cell-depleted T cells, or PBMCs. The samples were drawn from the first 160 participants of the ongoing ImmuneRACE study and from 950 to 1,500 subjects provided by 6 global collaborators. Where available, HLA class I and class II types were obtained from metadata supplied by the sample provider rather than from assay-based typing. The dataset comprised deeply sampled blood TCRbeta repertoires from subjects exposed to, actively infected with, or recovered from COVID-19. Nearly every sample came with metadata listing a de-identified subject ID, COVID-19 status, age in years and sex. The repertoires were made available in a free public database intended to serve as a resource for research on the immune response to SARS-CoV-2. Results the study describes overall, beyond this receptor: The quantity of clinical and demographic metadata differed by source and by participant and was supplied without curation.

TCRbeta CDR3 regions were amplified from genomic DNA using the immunoSEQ Assay, a bias-controlled multiplex PCR. As for the authors' bioinformatics: Within the assay, amplification of reference gene primers was used to estimate how many nucleated cells each sample contained. To quantify the absolute abundance of each unique TCRbeta CDR3 rearrangement, sequence reads were collapsed and filtered. For each sample, productive Simpson clonality was calculated by taking the square root of Simpson's diversity index across productive rearrangements. TCRdb retrieved this table from immuneACCESS and kept in-frame rearrangements only. Not all clones are present; in checked studies, unresolved V genes account for under half, and no reason is known for the remainder. Clone size and V and J calls were adopted from that table, with D and trimming inferred from the DNA. The table for this sample lists about 230,000 clones; 70% to 85% of them were counted only once. Of the sample, roughly 1.4% is held by the ten largest clones.

CDR1 and CDR2 are read off the germline V gene (reference sequence) as LNHNV and YYDKDF. The cysteine opens and the phenylalanine closes a CDR3 of 12 amino acids. Only the CDR3 portion is preserved as DNA: 36 bases, with reading frame beginning at the first base. Samples from volunteer blood donors who had recovered from COVID-19 were contributed by a second Seattle source. Collaborating institutions collected whole blood in K2EDTA tubes following their own protocols. For TCRbeta analysis, collaborator samples were shipped as frozen whole blood, as isolated PBMCs, or as DNA extracted from either sample type.

The clonotype comes from a woman aged 40 to 55 who had recovered from COVID-19. The chain couples TRBV15 to TRBJ2-4, with the D gene uncertain. Sequencing was done on a sample of peripheral blood. This receptor carries the CDR3 CATSRANDTPKF. The nucleotides are TGTGCCACCAGCAGAGCAAACGATACACCCAAGTTC. Beyond the CDR3, the reference TRBV15 and TRBJ2-4 genes provide the residues; the full variable domain reads: DAMVIQNPRYQVTQFGKPVTLSCSQTLNHNVMYWYQQKSSQAPKLLFHYYDKDFNNEADTPDNFQSRRPNTSFCFLDIRSPGLGDTAMYLCATSRANDTPKFGAGTRLSVL.